This TCR beta chain was recovered during a study of cytomegalovirus exposure and HLA in healthy donors. V was clipped by 3 bases and J by 5 bases, with 12 bases between them. The length of the CDR3 is 14 residues. From germline, CDR1 is LNHDA and CDR2 SQIVND (reference sequence). Remarks on this clone: Its antigen is as yet unknown.

General study findings and limits: Highly shared sequence variants in one cluster were likely a sequencing artifact.

PCR amplification relied on 60 Vbeta primers (plus 13 Jbeta primers). Measured with immunoSEQ multiplex PCR; TCRdb has only the in-frame clones, and not every one. The table lists 76,000 or so clones, approximately 81% of them singletons. This rearrangement joins TRBV19 to TRBJ2-3; D ambiguous. Input material: PBMCs. This TCR derives from a woman aged 40 to 50 in good health and CMV-seropositive. The CDR3 here is CASSMSRIGDTQYF. The CDR3 DNA reads as TGTGCCAGTAGTATGAGTAGAATCGGAGATACGCAGTATTTT.